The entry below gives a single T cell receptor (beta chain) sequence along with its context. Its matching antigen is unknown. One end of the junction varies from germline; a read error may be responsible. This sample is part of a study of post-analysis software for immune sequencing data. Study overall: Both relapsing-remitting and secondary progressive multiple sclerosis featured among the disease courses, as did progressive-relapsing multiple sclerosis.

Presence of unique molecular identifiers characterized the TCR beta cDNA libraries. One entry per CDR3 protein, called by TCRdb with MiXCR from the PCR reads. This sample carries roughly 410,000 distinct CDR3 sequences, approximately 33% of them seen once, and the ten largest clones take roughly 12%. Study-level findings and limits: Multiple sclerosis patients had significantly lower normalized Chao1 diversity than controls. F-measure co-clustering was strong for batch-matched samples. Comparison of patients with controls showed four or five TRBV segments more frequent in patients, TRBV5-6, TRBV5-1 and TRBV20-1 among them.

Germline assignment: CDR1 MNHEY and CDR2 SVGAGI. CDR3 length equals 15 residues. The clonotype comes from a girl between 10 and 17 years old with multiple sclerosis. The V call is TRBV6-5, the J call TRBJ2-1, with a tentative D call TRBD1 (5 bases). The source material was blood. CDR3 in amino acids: CASQPGQFAYNEQCF. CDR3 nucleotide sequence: TGTGCCAGCCAGCCCGGACAATTTGCCTACAATGAGCAGTGCTTC.